These 20 T cell receptor beta chains were all obtained from the same sample, sequenced in a study of post-analysis software for immune sequencing data. These receptors have no known antigen. Study results and caveats: Relative to controls, patients had 4 or 5 TRBV segments at higher frequency, with TRBV5-6, TRBV5-1 and TRBV20-1 among these.

TCR beta cDNA libraries included unique molecular identifiers. TCRdb analysed the PCR reads with MiXCR anew, one entry per CDR3 protein. The table has 350,000 to 450,000 distinct CDR3 sequences, approximately 38% seen once. Sequencing was carried out using blood. The receptor source for this set is a girl aged 2 to 9 with multiple sclerosis.

This clonotype was recorded a few times. J is TRBJ2-6 and V is TRBV19; tentative D call: TRBD2 (6 bases). Trimming stripped 2 bases from V and 2 bases from J, with 7 bases between. Germline-derived CDR1 and CDR2 are LNHDA and SQIVND (reference sequence). CDR3 length equals 15 residues. In DNA form, the CDR3 reads TGTGCCAGTAGTATATCGGGAGCTGGGGCCAACGTCCTGACTTTC. Encoded protein: CASSISGAGANVLTF.

The chain combines TRBV20-1 with TRBJ2-4, with a possible D match to TRBD1 (6 bases). The DNA end lines up better with TRBJ2-7; the J call may be wrong. CDR3 length equals 13 residues. Germline CDR1 DFQATT, CDR2 SNEGSKA (reference sequence). The CDR3 sequence: CSALTGHRGEQYF. The CDR3 DNA follows: TGCAGTGCGCTCACGGGACACCGCGGCGAGCAGTACTTC.

This clonotype was counted between two and nine times. The chain employs TRBV12-3 or TRBV12-4 and TRBJ1-3, with 7 nucleotides matching TRBD1. The CDR3 is 15 amino acids. The junction had 4 bases not matched to a gene; V was cut back by 5 bases and J by 0 bases. The chain's CDR3 is CASSTGDSSGNTIYF. The CDR3 nucleotides read TGTGCCAGCAGTACAGGGGACTCCTCTGGAAACACCATATATTTT.

The chain recombines TRBV6-5 with TRBJ2-1; D perhaps matches TRBD1 (5 bases). The length of the CDR3 is 12 residues. Germline values: CDR1 MNHEY, CDR2 SVGAGI. Between the trimmed V and J ends, which lost 10 bases and 6 bases, there was a span of 13 bases. In nucleotides, the CDR3 is TGTGCCAACAGCCCCCAGGGCAATGAGCAGTTCTTC. Residues: CANSPQGNEQFF.

The chain is built from TRBV20-1 and TRBJ2-3, with TRBD1 as a possible D gene (6 bases). V was shortened by 5 bases and J by 4 bases, with 13 bases between the two germline ends. CDR1 and CDR2 (germline): DFQATT, SNEGSKA (reference sequence). The CDR3 is made up of 13 amino acids. CDR3 nucleotides: TGCAGTGCTCCAGAGGGGGTGTCAGATACGCAGTATTTT. Its translation: CSAPEGVSDTQYF.

This clonotype appeared a few times. CDR3 in DNA: TGTGCCAGCAGCTCCACCCTGGGGGAGACCCAGTACTTC. Protein product: CASSSTLGETQYF. The V call is TRBV7-3, the J call TRBJ2-5; D is unresolved. The ends were cut back, 4 bases at V and 5 bases at J, with 11 bases in the middle. The CDR3 spans 13 residues. Germline V gene lookup returns CDR1 SGHTA and CDR2 FQGTGA.

This clonotype was counted only a few times. The chain links TRBV5-4 to TRBJ2-5, with D perhaps assigned TRBD1 or TRBD2 (6 bases each). Looked up from germline, CDR1 is SGHNT and CDR2 is YYREEE (reference sequence). Trimming removed 5 bases from V and 0 bases from J, with 20 bases in between. This CDR3 contains 17 residues. CDR3 amino acids: CASRYSRGTNYQETQYF. CDR3 in DNA: TGTGCCAGCAGATACTCCCGGGGGACAAACTACCAAGAGACCCAGTACTTC.

V and J are TRBV9 and TRBJ2-7; TRBD1 matches at 7 bases. Unmatched junction bases numbered 7, after V lost 3 bases and J lost 4 bases. In germline, CDR1 is SGDLS, CDR2 YYNGEE. The CDR3 contains 14 residues. CDR3 nucleotides: TGTGCCAGCAGCGCCAGACAGGGCCATTACGAGCAGTACTTC. Its translation is CASSARQGHYEQYF.

This clonotype has more than one count but fewer than ten. J is TRBJ2-2 and V is TRBV6-1; 8 positions match TRBD2. V dropped 3 bases and J dropped 5; count of bases not matched to a gene: 11. Per the germline V gene, CDR1 is MNHNS and CDR2 is SASEGT. The CDR3 runs 17 residues. The CDR3 here is CASSDRGTRYGTGELFF. The CDR3 coding sequence is TGTGCCAGCAGTGACCGGGGGACTAGATATGGGACCGGGGAGCTGTTTTTT.

The chain links TRBV29-1 to TRBJ1-1; D perhaps matches TRBD1 (5 bases). The germline V gene has CDR1 SQVTM and CDR2 ANQGSEA. The CDR3 length is 13 residues. Trimming removed 4 bases from V and 3 bases from J, with 12 bases in between. In DNA form, the CDR3 reads TGCAGCGTTGTCTGGGGACGTTACACTGAAGCTTTCTTT. Amino acids: CSVVWGRYTEAFF.

The chain joins TRBV5-1 to TRBJ2-1, with 14 positions matching TRBD2. V trimming: 3 bases; J trimming: 9 bases; junction bases outside the gene matches: 8. This CDR3 region has 16 residues. The germline V gene encodes CDR1 SGHRS and CDR2 YFSETQ. The CDR3 region is CASSSGGLAGVREQFF. The CDR3 region has the DNA TGCGCCAGCAGCTCGGGGGGACTAGCGGGAGTGCGTGAGCAGTTCTTC.

A few counts support this clonotype. This sequence joins TRBV12-3 or TRBV12-4 and TRBJ2-3; D is possibly TRBD1 or TRBD2 (5 bases each). The CDR3 has 14 amino acids. V lost 6 bases and J 2 bases, leaving 12 bases between the germline ends. DNA for the CDR3: TGTGCCAGCAGCCAGGGACCGAACACAGATACGCAGTATTTT. This gives the protein CASSQGPNTDTQYF.

The CDR3 DNA reads TGCAGTACCAACCGACCGACAGGGAATCAGCCCCAGCATTTT. Translation: CSTNRPTGNQPQHF. This chain uses TRBV20-1 with TRBJ1-5; 7 bases are shared with TRBD1. With 8 bases clipped from V and 4 bases from J, the junction kept 11 bases outside the gene matches. The CDR3 runs to 14 residues. CDR1 and CDR2 from the germline V gene are DFQATT and SNEGSKA (reference sequence).

This chain uses TRBV4-3 with TRBJ2-7, with D perhaps TRBD1 or TRBD2 (5 bases each). Trimming took 3 bases from V and 2 from J, leaving 17 bases between them. CDR1 is LGHNA, CDR2 YSLEER, per germline. CDR3 length: 16 residues. The CDR3 bases are TGCGCCAGCAGCCAGACGAGGTGGGGGTTTGCCTACGAGCAGTACTTC. Amino acids: CASSQTRWGFAYEQYF.

This rearrangement joins TRBV12-3 or TRBV12-4 to TRBJ1-1; D unresolved. This CDR3 comprises 14 residues. V gave up 1 base and J gave up 0 bases, with 6 bases separating them. CDR3 in amino acids: CASSLGPVNTEAFF. The CDR3 nucleotides read TGTGCCAGCAGTTTAGGGCCTGTGAACACTGAAGCTTTCTTT.

This chain links TRBV7-9 with TRBJ1-2; D gene uncertain. Per germline, CDR1 SEHNR and CDR2 FQNEAQ (reference sequence). The CDR3 is 12 residues long. Trimming pared 4 bases from V and 5 bases from J, leaving 8 bases between. The CDR3 bases are TGTGCCAGCAGCTCTCGGGTTTATGGCTACACCTTC. Residues: CASSSRVYGYTF.

The gene calls are TRBV12-3 or TRBV12-4 and TRBJ1-5, with 7 bases that match TRBD1. CDR3 size: 13 residues. Losses at the gene ends were 4 bases for V and 10 bases for J; bases not matched to a gene: 7. The CDR3 region is CASSSGQGGPQHF. The CDR3 DNA reads as TGTGCCAGCAGTTCCGGTCAGGGGGGCCCCCAGCATTTT.

V usage is TRBV6-5 and J usage is TRBJ2-3; D might be TRBD2 (6 bases). Germline values: CDR1 MNHEY, CDR2 SVGAGI. The CDR3 totals 14 residues. V was cut by 5 bases and J by 6 bases, with 15 bases left in between. This chain's CDR3 is CASSGSAGWDTQYF. As DNA, the CDR3 is TGTGCCAGCAGTGGGAGCGCGGGGTGGGATACGCAGTATTTT.

The chain recombines TRBV30 with TRBJ2-5; D is undetermined. The CDR3 is 14 residues long. V lost 3 bases to trimming and J lost 0 bases, with 11 bases between them. Per germline, CDR1 GTSNPN and CDR2 SVGIG (reference sequence). The CDR3 region has the DNA TGTGCCTGGAGCGGTGGACGGTACCAAGAGACCCAGTACTTC. Translated, it gives CAWSGGRYQETQYF.

This clonotype was counted between two and nine times. The rearrangement uses TRBV20-1 and TRBJ2-4; 8 positions agree with TRBD2. Germline assignment: CDR1 DFQATT and CDR2 SNEGSKA (reference sequence). The CDR3 covers 15 residues. With 6 bases clipped from V and 2 bases from J, the junction kept 9 bases outside the gene matches. CDR3 nucleotide sequence: TGCAGTGCGCCGGGACTAGAAAACTCCAAAAACATTCAGTACTTC. Its protein product is CSAPGLENSKNIQYF.